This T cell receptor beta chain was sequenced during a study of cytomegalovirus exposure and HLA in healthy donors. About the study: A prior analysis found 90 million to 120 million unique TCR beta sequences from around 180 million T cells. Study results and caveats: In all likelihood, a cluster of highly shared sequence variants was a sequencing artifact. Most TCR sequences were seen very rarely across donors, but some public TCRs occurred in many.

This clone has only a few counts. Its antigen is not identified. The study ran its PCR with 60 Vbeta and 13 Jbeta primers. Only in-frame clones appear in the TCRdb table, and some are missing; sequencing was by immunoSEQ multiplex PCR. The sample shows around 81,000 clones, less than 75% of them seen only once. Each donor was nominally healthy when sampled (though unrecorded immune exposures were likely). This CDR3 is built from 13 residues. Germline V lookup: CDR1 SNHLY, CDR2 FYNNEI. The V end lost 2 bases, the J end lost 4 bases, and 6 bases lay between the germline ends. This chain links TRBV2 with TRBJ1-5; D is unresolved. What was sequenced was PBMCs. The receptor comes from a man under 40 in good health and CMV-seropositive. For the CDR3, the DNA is TGTGCCAGCAGTGAACCGAGAAATCAGCCCCAGCATTTT. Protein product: CASSEPRNQPQHF.